This T cell receptor beta chain was identified in a study of CD8 T cells in ankylosing spondylitis. Germline CDR1 and CDR2: SGHTA and FQGNSA. This CDR3 is 13 amino acids long. Between the trimmed V and J ends, which lost 3 bases and 5 bases, there was a span of 8 bases. General study findings and limits: Apparently characteristic of ankylosing spondylitis blood was a TCR beta motif (eight highly homologous variants). Disease-associated clonotypes exhibited CD8+ identity and were relatively infrequent in peripheral blood.

A quantitative 5'-RACE method, one with molecular barcodes, was used to make TCR beta libraries. TCRdb called the 5' RACE reads again in MiXCR, with one record for every CDR3 protein. The sample lists approximately 69,000 distinct CDR3 sequences; over 4% were seen once. This clonotype was recorded many times. Its antigen is unknown. The chain has TRBV7-2 and TRBJ1-5; D ambiguous. The source is a male donor with ankylosing spondylitis or in good health (not recorded which). The sample taken for sequencing was blood, either unsorted or a sorted T cell fraction (not recorded which). CDR3 region: CASSFSEYQPQHF. Here the CDR3 DNA reads TGTGCCAGCAGCTTCTCTGAGTATCAGCCCCAGCATTTT.